A selection of T cell receptor beta chains follows, all from one sample in a study of blood T cell repertoires in COVID-19. Sequencing used immunoSEQ multiplex PCR; TCRdb keeps in-frame clones, though not all of them. The sample holds 450,000 or so clones; roughly 90% are singletons and the top ten take approximately 0.92%. Sequences were obtained from peripheral blood. The receptors stem from a man younger than 35 with COVID-19, enrolled during active disease. Each CDR3 is given with its conserved first and last residue. Each record gives: CDR3 protein, CDR3 DNA, clone size, D gene, J gene, V gene. A D gene is named only where the DNA matches it firmly. Clone size appears in some rows only: once, few, many, or a class for an expanded clone.

CSVEDRLAGDYNEQFF,TGCAGCGTTGAAGATCGGCTAGCGGGAGACTACAATGAGCAGTTCTTC,.,TRBD2,TRBJ2-1,TRBV29-1
CASGLVIRSSYNSPLHF,TGTGCTAGTGGTTTGGTAATACGGAGCTCCTATAATTCACCCCTCCACTTT,.,.,TRBJ1-6,TRBV12-5
CASSDLLNTGELFF,TGCGCCAGCAGTGATCTCCTAAACACCGGGGAGCTGTTTTTT,.,.,TRBJ2-2,TRBV10-2
CASSPGDGELFF,TGTGCCAGCAGCCCAGGGGACGGGGAGCTGTTTTTT,.,.,TRBJ2-2,TRBV7-3
CASSQGQGGRYYEQYF,TGTGCCAGCAGCCAGGGTCAGGGGGGAAGATACTACGAGCAGTACTTC,.,.,TRBJ2-7,TRBV14
CASSEGDFQMWDEQFF,TGTGCCAGCAGTGAAGGGGACTTCCAAATGTGGGATGAGCAGTTCTTC,.,.,TRBJ2-1,TRBV2
CASSRLGMKQFF,TGTGCCAGCTCACGACTAGGTATGAAGCAGTTCTTC,.,.,TRBJ2-1,TRBV18
CASSRWDSNSPLHF,TGTGCCAGCTCACGATGGGACAGTAATTCACCCCTCCACTTT,.,TRBD1,TRBJ1-6,TRBV18
CASSETGGRGTQYF,TGTGCCAGCAGCGAGACCGGGGGGCGGGGGACCCAGTACTTC,.,.,TRBJ2-5,TRBV5-6
CASSVGRGSQTDTQYF,TGTGCCAGCAGCGTGGGGAGAGGGAGCCAAACAGATACGCAGTATTTT,.,.,TRBJ2-3,TRBV9
CASRMRFPRSDIQYF,TGTGCCAGCAGGATGCGATTCCCTAGGTCGGACATTCAGTACTTC,.,.,TRBJ2-4,TRBV6-4
CASMGARGTRGLNTEAFF,TGTGCCAGCATGGGGGCCCGGGGGACGCGGGGGTTGAACACTGAAGCTTTCTTT,.,.,TRBJ1-1,TRBV2
CATRTGPLYEQYF,TGTGCCACCAGGACAGGGCCCCTCTACGAGCAGTACTTC,.,TRBD1,TRBJ2-7,TRBV2
CATSRVRTMGNEQFF,TGTGCCACCAGCAGAGTCCGGACTATGGGGAATGAGCAGTTCTTC,once,.,TRBJ2-1,TRBV15
CASSLERGHTEAFF,TGCGCCAGCAGCTTGGAGAGGGGGCACACTGAAGCTTTCTTT,.,TRBD1,TRBJ1-1,TRBV5-1
CASRQGYEQYF,TGTGCCAGCAGACAGGGCTACGAGCAGTACTTC,.,.,TRBJ2-7,TRBV2
CASSLGGRSNEQFF,TGTGCCAGCAGCCTCGGCGGGAGGAGCAATGAGCAGTTCTTC,.,TRBD2,TRBJ2-1,TRBV3-1/TRBV3-2
CASSPTGVDYGYTF,TGTGCCAGCAGCCCGACAGGGGTTGACTATGGCTACACCTTC,.,TRBD1,TRBJ1-2,TRBV3-1/TRBV3-2
CASSKSGTAQETQYF,TGTGCCAGCAGCAAATCCGGGACAGCACAAGAGACCCAGTACTTC,.,TRBD1,TRBJ2-5,TRBV7-8
CSVASGNSYEQYF,TGCAGCGTTGCTAGCGGGAACTCCTACGAGCAGTACTTC,.,TRBD2,TRBJ2-7,TRBV29-1
CASSAGQPGRATGELFF,TGTGCCAGCAGTGCGGGACAGCCAGGCAGAGCCACCGGGGAGCTGTTTTTT,.,.,TRBJ2-2,TRBV27
CASSSQQGEETQYF,TGTGCCAGCAGCTCCCAGCAGGGGGAAGAGACCCAGTACTTC,.,TRBD1,TRBJ2-5,TRBV5-4